This TCR beta chain was retrieved from a study of regulatory T cells in long-lasting Graves disease. CDR1 and CDR2 from the germline V gene are MDHEN and SYDVKM. The CDR3 covers 15 residues. Trimming took off 3 bases at V and 2 bases at J, with 11 bases between the two ends. iRepertoire HTBI primers and Arm-PCR of CDR3 regions built TCR beta libraries. Using its own MiXCR run on the multiplex PCR reads, TCRdb lists one record per CDR3 protein. The sample has around 420,000 distinct CDR3 sequences; over 14% are singletons. This clonotype was counted many times. As for time point: newly diagnosed GD, antithyroid drugs for less than 3 months. Isolated PBMC RNA provided the starting material for the TCR library. It was an endocrinology department in Xi'an, China, that provided the patients. These same records also appear under a second study, on T cells in Graves' hyperthyroidism and ophthalmopathy. As reported in that work: Median prediction lead before ophthalmopathy onset was roughly 6 months with the model.

This chain uses TRBV28 with TRBJ2-1; D may be TRBD2 (6 bases). The source is a woman aged 40 to 50 with Graves disease. This specimen was peripheral blood mononuclear cells (PBMCs), taken at new diagnosis, from a patient treated with antithyroid drugs. CDR3 nucleotides: TGTGCCAGCAGTTTTGTGCGGGAAGCCTACAATGAGCAGTTCTTC. Its protein product is CASSFVREAYNEQFF. Variable domain in full (rest from reference TRBV28 and TRBJ2-1): DVKVTQSSRYLVKRTGEKVFLECVQDMDHENMFWYRQDPGLGLRLIYFSYDVKMKEKGDIPEGYSVSREKKERFSLILESASTNQTSMYLCASSFVREAYNEQFFGPGTRLTVL.